This T cell receptor (beta chain) was retrieved from a study of cytomegalovirus exposure and HLA in healthy donors. About this clone itself: Its antigen is still unknown.

Both 60 Vbeta primers and 13 Jbeta primers went into the PCR. Profiled with immunoSEQ multiplex PCR; TCRdb holds only in-frame clones, not every one. The table records 120,000 or so clones, roughly 78% of them present only once. Germline CDR1 reads SGHNT; CDR2 reads YENEEA. CDR3 length: 13 amino acids. The ends were cut back, 1 base at V and 8 bases at J, with 8 bases in the middle. Study observations and caveats: TCR beta sequences reportedly predicted the HLA-A and HLA-B alleles of most subjects accurately. Associated with cytomegalovirus, according to the listing, were 150 to 200 TCR beta chains. TCR sequences were mostly rare, though some public TCRs occurred in many donors.

The receptor comes from a man younger than 45 in good health and CMV-seronegative. This sequence joins TRBV11-3 and TRBJ1-4; a weak D match, TRBD1 (5 bases). Sequencing used PBMCs. The CDR3 region is CASSLGAGEKLFF. CDR3 DNA sequence: TGTGCCAGCAGCTTAGGGGCAGGGGAAAAACTGTTTTTT.